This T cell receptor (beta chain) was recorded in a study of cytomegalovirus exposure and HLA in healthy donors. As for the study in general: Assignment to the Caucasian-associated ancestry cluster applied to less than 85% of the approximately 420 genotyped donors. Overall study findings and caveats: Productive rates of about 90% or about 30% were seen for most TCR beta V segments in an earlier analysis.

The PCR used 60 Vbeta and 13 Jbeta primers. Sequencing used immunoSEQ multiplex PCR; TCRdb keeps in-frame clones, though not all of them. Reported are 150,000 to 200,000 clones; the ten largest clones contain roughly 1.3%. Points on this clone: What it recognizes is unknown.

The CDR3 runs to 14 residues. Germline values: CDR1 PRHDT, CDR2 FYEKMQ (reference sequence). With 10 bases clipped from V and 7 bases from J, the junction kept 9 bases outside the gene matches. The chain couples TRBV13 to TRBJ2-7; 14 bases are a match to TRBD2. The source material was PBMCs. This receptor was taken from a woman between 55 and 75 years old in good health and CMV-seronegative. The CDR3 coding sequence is TGTGCCACCCGACTAGCGGGGGGGCCGAAAGAGCAGTACTTC. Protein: CATRLAGGPKEQYF. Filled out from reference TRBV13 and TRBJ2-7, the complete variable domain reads AAGVIQSPRHLIKEKRETATLKCYPIPRHDTVYWYQQGPGQDPQFLISFYEKMQSDKGSIPDRFSAQQFSDYHSELNMSSLELGDSALYFCATRLAGGPKEQYFGPGTRLTVT.